This TCR beta chain was recovered during a study of cytomegalovirus exposure and HLA in healthy donors. General observations from the study: A previous analysis found most TCR beta V segments productive roughly 87% or roughly 30% of the time. Rarity marked most TCR sequences, yet some public TCRs occurred in many donors.

As concerns this clone: The antigen is not known.

The PCR employed 60 Vbeta primers together with 13 Jbeta primers. Produced via immunoSEQ multiplex PCR; TCRdb's table is partial and in-frame only. The clone table shows approximately 140,000 clones, with the ten largest holding approximately 2.6%. Between the trimmed V and J ends, which lost 2 bases and 10 bases, there was a span of 8 bases. The CDR3 has 11 residues. Germline V CDR1 and CDR2: SGHNT, YENEEA. The TCR sequence derives from a middle-aged man in good health and CMV-seronegative. The rearrangement uses TRBV11-3 and TRBJ1-1; no clear D gene. The sample taken for sequencing was PBMCs. CDR3 sequence (DNA): TGTGCCAGCAGCTTAAGCCCCCCAGCTTTCTTT. This translates into CASSLSPPAFF.